This T cell receptor (beta chain) came from a study of blood T cells in healthy people across ages. Through a sample-barcoded 5' primer and a J-beta primer mix, a second PCR was run for roughly 6 to 11 cycles. Each CDR3 protein gets one entry after TCRdb re-called the 5' RACE reads with MiXCR. The sample lists 600,000 to 1,000,000 distinct CDR3 sequences, 55% to 70% occurring once. This clonotype was detected only once. Trimming cost V 1 base and J 7 bases, with 7 bases left between them. The CDR3 is 12 residues long. Looked up from germline, CDR1 is SEHNR and CDR2 is FQNEAQ (reference sequence). Sequenced material: blood. This sequence originates from a man aged 30 to 39 in good health. This sequence joins TRBV7-9 and TRBJ1-1; D gene ambiguous. Here the CDR3 DNA reads TGTGCCAGCAGCTTAGTTAGGGATGAAGCTTTCTTT. This sequence encodes CASSLVRDEAFF.